The 6 T cell receptor beta chains in this list originate from one sample, sequenced in a study of T cell changes during pregnancy in multiple sclerosis. The repertoire was sequenced with immunoSEQ multiplex PCR; TCRdb's copy has only in-frame clones and lacks some. Among approximately 41,000 clones listed, more than 75% were seen once. Sequenced here: CD4+ T cells from peripheral blood mononuclear cells, sampled in the second trimester of pregnancy. Receptors originate from a female donor in good health, enrolled as a control in a pregnancy study.

The J gene is TRBJ2-1, the V gene TRBV7-9; 14 nucleotides align to TRBD2. The CDR3 is made up of 19 amino acids. Germline CDR1 reads SEHNR; CDR2 reads FQNEAQ (reference sequence). V shed 5 bases, J shed 0 bases, and the junction held 9 bases outside the gene matches. The CDR3 here is CASSPGLAGAVSSYNEQFF. In DNA, the CDR3 is TGTGCCAGCAGCCCGGGACTAGCGGGGGCCGTTAGCTCCTACAATGAGCAGTTCTTC.

The sample holds a few counts of this clone. V usage is TRBV13 and J usage is TRBJ1-2; possibly TRBD1 for D (6 bases). Between the trimmed V and J ends, which lost 5 bases and 3 bases, there was a span of 16 bases. The germline gives CDR1 PRHDT, CDR2 FYEKMQ (reference sequence). This CDR3 is 15 amino acids long. This CDR3 reads CASSERTGTYYGYTF. For the CDR3, the DNA is TGTGCCAGCAGCGAACGTACCGGGACATACTATGGCTACACCTTC.

The chain is built from TRBV4-1 and TRBJ1-2; no definite D call. The germline V gene encodes CDR1 MGHRA and CDR2 YSYEKL. CDR3 length: 14 residues. Trimming stripped 3 bases from V and 4 bases from J, with 12 bases between. The CDR3 region has the DNA TGCGCCAGCAGCCATCCCCCACGGGGCTATGGCTACACCTTC. Translation: CASSHPPRGYGYTF.

The chain is built from TRBV6-5 and TRBJ2-2; the match to TRBD1 covers 8 bases. There are 15 residues in the CDR3. V was clipped by 6 bases and J by 8 bases; unmatched bases: 11. Germline CDR1 is MNHEY and CDR2 is SVGAGI. Here the CDR3 reads CASRPRQGTAGELFF. The CDR3 DNA sequence: TGTGCCAGCAGACCCCGACAGGGGACGGCAGGGGAGCTGTTTTTT.

This sequence joins TRBV9 and TRBJ2-7; D is perhaps TRBD2 (5 bases). The CDR3 consists of 15 residues. Trimming shortened V by 0 bases and J by 0 bases, and 10 bases separated the two germline ends. CDR1 SGDLS and CDR2 YYNGEE come from the germline V gene. The CDR3 spells CASSVDGLSSYEQYF. Written as DNA, the CDR3 is TGTGCCAGCAGCGTAGATGGACTGAGCTCCTACGAGCAGTACTTC.

This chain uses TRBV7-9 with TRBJ2-5; no firm D call. V shed 5 bases and J shed 5 bases, with 18 bases lying between them. Germline V lookup: CDR1 SEHNR, CDR2 FQNEAQ (reference sequence). The length of the CDR3 is 15 residues. CDR3 residues: CASSRSTGLVETQYF. The DNA of the CDR3 is TGTGCCAGCAGCAGATCAACCGGTCTCGTGGAGACCCAGTACTTC.